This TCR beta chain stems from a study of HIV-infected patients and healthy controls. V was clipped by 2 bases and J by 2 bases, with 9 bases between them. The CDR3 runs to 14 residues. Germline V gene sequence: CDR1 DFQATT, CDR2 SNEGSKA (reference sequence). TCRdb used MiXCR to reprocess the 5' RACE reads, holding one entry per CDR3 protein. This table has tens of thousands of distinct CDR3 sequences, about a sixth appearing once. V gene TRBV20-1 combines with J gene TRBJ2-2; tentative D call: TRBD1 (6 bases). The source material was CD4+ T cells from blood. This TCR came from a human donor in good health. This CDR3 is CSARTGTNTGELFF. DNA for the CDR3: TGCAGTGCTAGAACCGGGACAAACACCGGGGAGCTGTTTTTT.